This is a list of T cell receptor beta chains from one sample in a study of blood T cell repertoires in COVID-19. Sequencing was performed with immunoSEQ multiplex PCR; in TCRdb, only in-frame clones are kept and a portion is missing. Of about 230,000 clones in the sample, 81% are singletons; the top ten hold 7.9%. Sequencing used peripheral blood. These receptors all stem from a woman older than 75 with acute or convalescent COVID-19. Both conserved end residues are part of each CDR3. Each record gives: J gene, clone size, V gene, D gene, CDR3 DNA, CDR3 protein. A D gene is named only where the DNA matches it firmly. Rows may omit the clone size; those that give it use once, few, many or a size class.

TRBJ1-2 | . | TRBV11-2 | . | TGTGCCAGCAGCTTTCCCAGCTATGGCTACACCTTC | CASSFPSYGYTF
TRBJ1-5 | . | TRBV30 | . | TGTGCCTGGAGTGTACAAGTAAGCAATCAGCCCCAGCATTTT | CAWSVQVSNQPQHF
TRBJ2-7 | once | TRBV18 | . | TGTGCCAGCTCACGGGACCAAGGAGGGATAACCTACGAGCAGTACTTC | CASSRDQGGITYEQYF
TRBJ2-7 | once | TRBV21-1 | . | TGTGCCGGCAGAGCTTTCTCCTACGAGCAGTACTTC | CAGRAFSYEQYF
TRBJ1-6 | . | TRBV30 | TRBD1 | TGTGCCTGGAGAGATGGGACAGGGGGGTCACCCCTCCACTTT | CAWRDGTGGSPLHF
TRBJ2-5 | . | TRBV19 | TRBD1 | TGTGCCAGTATCGGACAGGGCCAAGAGACCCAGTACTTC | CASIGQGQETQYF
TRBJ1-2 | once | TRBV6-4 | . | TGTGCCAGCAGTGACTTAAGGGGCGGCTACACCTTC | CASSDLRGGYTF
TRBJ2-2 | . | TRBV5-1 | TRBD2 | TGCGCCAGCAGTGAAGCGGGAACTTCGAACACCGGGGAGCTGTTTTTT | CASSEAGTSNTGELFF
TRBJ1-1 | . | TRBV11-1 | . | TGTGCCAGCAGCCGGGCTTCCCCGGGGGAAGCTTTCTTT | CASSRASPGEAFF
TRBJ2-6 | . | TRBV5-1 | TRBD1 | TGCGCCAGCAGACTAAGGGGGCTTGGGGCCAACGTCCTGACTTTC | CASRLRGLGANVLTF
TRBJ1-3 | . | TRBV28 | TRBD1 | TGTGCCAGCAGTTTTGTGGGGACAGTGTTTTCCGGGGGAAACACCATATATTTT | CASSFVGTVFSGGNTIYF
TRBJ1-1 | . | TRBV30 | . | TGTGCCTGGAGTGAACGGGTCACTGAAGCTTTCTTT | CAWSERVTEAFF
TRBJ1-2 | few | TRBV24-1 | . | TGTGCCACCAGTGATTCCACCGGGATTCCTAACTATGGCTACACCTTC | CATSDSTGIPNYGYTF
TRBJ1-5 | . | TRBV15 | TRBD1 | TGTGCCACCAGCAGAGATTTTCGGGACAGGGTCCGCAATCAGCCCCAGCATTTT | CATSRDFRDRVRNQPQHF